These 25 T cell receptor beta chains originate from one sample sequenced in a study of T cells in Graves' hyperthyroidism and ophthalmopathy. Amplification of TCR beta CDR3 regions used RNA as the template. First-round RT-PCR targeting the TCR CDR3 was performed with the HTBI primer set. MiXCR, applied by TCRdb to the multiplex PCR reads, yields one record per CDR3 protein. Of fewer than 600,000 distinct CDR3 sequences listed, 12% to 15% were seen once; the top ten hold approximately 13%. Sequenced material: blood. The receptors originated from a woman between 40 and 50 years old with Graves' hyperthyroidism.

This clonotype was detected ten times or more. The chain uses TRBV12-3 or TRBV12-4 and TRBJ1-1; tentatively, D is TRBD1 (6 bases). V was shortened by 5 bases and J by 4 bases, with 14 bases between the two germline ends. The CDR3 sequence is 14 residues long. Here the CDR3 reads CASSARGGGTEAFF. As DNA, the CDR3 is TGTGCCAGCAGTGCGCGAGGGGGTGGCACTGAAGCTTTCTTT.

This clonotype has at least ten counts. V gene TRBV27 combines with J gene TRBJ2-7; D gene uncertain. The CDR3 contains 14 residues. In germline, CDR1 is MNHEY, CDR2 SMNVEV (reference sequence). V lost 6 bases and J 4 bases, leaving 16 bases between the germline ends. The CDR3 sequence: CASSPNTRWYEQYF. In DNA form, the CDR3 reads TGTGCCAGCAGCCCAAACACCAGGTGGTACGAGCAGTACTTC.

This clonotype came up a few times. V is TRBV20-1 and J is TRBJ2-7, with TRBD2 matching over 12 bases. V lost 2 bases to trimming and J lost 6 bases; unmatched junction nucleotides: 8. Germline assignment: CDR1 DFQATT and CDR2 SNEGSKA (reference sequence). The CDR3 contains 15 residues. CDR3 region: CSARRTSGTSVEQYF. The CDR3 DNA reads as TGCAGTGCTAGACGGACTAGCGGGACGTCTGTCGAGCAGTACTTC.

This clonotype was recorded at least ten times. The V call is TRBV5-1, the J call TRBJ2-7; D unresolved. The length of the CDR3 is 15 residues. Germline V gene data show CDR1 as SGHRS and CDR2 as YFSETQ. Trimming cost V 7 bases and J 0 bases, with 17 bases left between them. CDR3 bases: TGCGCCAGCTCAAACCCGACGGTGAGCTCCTACGAGCAGTACTTC. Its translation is CASSNPTVSSYEQYF.

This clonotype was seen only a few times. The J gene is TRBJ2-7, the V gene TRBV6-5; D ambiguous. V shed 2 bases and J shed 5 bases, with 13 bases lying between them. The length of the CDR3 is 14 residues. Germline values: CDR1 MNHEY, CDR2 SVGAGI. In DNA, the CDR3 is TGTGCCAGCAGTTACGGCGTTCGTAGGGACGAGCAGTACTTC. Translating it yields CASSYGVRRDEQYF.

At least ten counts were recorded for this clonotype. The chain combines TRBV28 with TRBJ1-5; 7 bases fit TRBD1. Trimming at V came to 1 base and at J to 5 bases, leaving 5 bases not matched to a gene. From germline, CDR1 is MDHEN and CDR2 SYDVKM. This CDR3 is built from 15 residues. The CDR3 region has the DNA TGTGCCAGCAGTTTATTGCAGGGGGTGGATCAGCCCCAGCATTTT. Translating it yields CASSLLQGVDQPQHF.

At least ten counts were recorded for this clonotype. Written as DNA, the CDR3 is TGTGCCATCAGAGGACAGGGGGCGGAGGAGACCCAGTACTTC. Protein: CAIRGQGAEETQYF. The rearrangement joins TRBV10-3 to TRBJ2-5; 11 nucleotides align to TRBD1. The V gene's germline CDR1 is ENHRY and CDR2 SYGVKD. The V and J ends lost 6 bases and 5 bases, in that order; junction bases with no gene match: 5. This CDR3 is built from 14 residues.

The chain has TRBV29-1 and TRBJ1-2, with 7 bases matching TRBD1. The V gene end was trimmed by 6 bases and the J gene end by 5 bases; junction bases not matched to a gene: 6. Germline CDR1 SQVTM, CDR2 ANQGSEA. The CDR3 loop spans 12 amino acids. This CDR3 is CSVGQEMYGYTF. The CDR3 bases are TGCAGCGTCGGACAGGAGATGTATGGCTACACCTTC.

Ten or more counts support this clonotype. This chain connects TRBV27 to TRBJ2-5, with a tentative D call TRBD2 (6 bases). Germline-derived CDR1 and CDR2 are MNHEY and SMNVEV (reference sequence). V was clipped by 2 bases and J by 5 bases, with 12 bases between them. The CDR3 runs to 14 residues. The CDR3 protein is CASSLAGLRETQYF. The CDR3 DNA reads TGTGCCAGCAGTTTAGCGGGGTTAAGGGAGACCCAGTACTTC.

In DNA form, the CDR3 reads TGTGCCAGCAGCGCCGGGACACGGAGCTACACCTTC. Protein product: CASSAGTRSYTF. The chain employs TRBV28 and TRBJ1-2, with a tentative D call TRBD1 (6 bases). Germline-derived CDR1 and CDR2 are MDHEN and SYDVKM. Trimming took off 6 bases at V and 9 bases at J, with 14 bases between the two ends. This CDR3 has 12 amino acids.

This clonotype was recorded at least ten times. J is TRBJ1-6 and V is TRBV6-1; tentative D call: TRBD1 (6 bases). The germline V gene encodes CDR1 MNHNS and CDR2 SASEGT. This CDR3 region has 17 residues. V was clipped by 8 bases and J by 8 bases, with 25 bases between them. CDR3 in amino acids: CASSRVRGRGSDSPLHF. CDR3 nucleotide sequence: TGTGCCAGCTCCAGAGTGAGGGGGAGGGGGTCCGATTCACCCCTCCACTTT.

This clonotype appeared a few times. The CDR3 reads CASSLRTGTGRLYGYTF. In nucleotides, the CDR3 is TGTGCCAGCAGTCTCCGCACCGGGACAGGGCGGCTCTATGGCTACACCTTC. The chain employs TRBV12-3 or TRBV12-4 and TRBJ1-2, with 9 bases aligning to TRBD1. The CDR3 contains 17 residues. The ends lost 5 bases at V and 4 bases at J; junction bases unmatched: 14.

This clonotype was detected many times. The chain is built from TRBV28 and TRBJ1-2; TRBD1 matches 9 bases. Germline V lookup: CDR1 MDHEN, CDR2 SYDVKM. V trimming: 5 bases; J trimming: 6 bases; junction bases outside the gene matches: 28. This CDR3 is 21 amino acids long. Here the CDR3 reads CASSLRSVSGQGDMGDHGYTF. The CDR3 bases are TGTGCCAGCAGTCTTCGCTCCGTTTCGGGACAGGGTGACATGGGGGATCATGGCTACACCTTC.

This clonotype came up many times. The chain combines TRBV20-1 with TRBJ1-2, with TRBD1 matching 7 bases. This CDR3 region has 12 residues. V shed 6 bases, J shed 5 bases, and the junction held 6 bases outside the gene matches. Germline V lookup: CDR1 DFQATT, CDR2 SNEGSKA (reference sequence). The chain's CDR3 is CSAPTGTYGYTF. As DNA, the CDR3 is TGCAGTGCCCCGACAGGGACATATGGCTACACCTTC.

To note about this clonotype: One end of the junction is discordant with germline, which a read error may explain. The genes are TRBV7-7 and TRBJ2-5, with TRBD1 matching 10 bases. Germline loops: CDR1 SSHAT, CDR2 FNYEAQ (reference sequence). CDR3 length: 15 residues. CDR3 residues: CASSSGQGFSETQYF. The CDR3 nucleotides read TGTGCTAGCAGCTCGGGACAGGGGTTTTCAGAGACCCAGTACTTC.

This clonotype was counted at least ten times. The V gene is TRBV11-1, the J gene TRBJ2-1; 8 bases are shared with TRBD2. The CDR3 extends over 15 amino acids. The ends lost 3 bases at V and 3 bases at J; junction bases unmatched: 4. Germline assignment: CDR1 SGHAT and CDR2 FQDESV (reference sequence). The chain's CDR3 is CASSLGSGNYNEQFF. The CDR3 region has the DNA TGTGCCAGCAGCTTGGGTAGCGGGAACTACAATGAGCAGTTCTTC.

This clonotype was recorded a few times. CDR3 amino acids: CASSKGRANTGELFF. The CDR3 DNA reads TGTGCCAGTAGTAAGGGCAGAGCGAACACCGGGGAGCTGTTTTTT. The V gene is TRBV19, the J gene TRBJ2-2; no reliable D call. Trimming stripped 4 bases from V and 0 bases from J, with 9 bases between. This CDR3 is 15 amino acids long. Looked up from germline, CDR1 is LNHDA and CDR2 is SQIVND (reference sequence).

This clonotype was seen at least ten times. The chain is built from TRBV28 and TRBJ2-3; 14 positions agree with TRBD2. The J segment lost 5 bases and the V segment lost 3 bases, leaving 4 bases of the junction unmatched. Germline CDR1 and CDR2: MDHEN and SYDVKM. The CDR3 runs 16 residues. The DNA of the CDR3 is TGTGCCAGCAGTTTCCACGGGACTAGCGGGGGAGATACGCAGTATTTT. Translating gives CASSFHGTSGGDTQYF.

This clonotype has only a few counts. CDR3 amino acids: CASSLRGAQTEAFF. The CDR3 nucleotides read TGTGCCAGCAGCTTAAGGGGGGCGCAGACTGAAGCTTTCTTT. This chain connects TRBV7-8 to TRBJ1-1; D is possibly TRBD1 (6 bases). The CDR3 has 14 residues. V lost 2 bases to trimming and J lost 5 bases, with 12 bases between them. The V gene's germline CDR1 is SGHVS and CDR2 FQNEAQ.

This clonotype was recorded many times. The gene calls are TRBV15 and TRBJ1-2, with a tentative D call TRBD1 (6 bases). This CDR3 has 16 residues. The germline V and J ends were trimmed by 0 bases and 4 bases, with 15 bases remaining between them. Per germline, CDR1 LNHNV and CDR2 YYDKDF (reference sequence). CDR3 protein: CATSRDWGGLPYGYTF. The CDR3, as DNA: TGTGCCACCAGCAGAGATTGGGGGGGGCTCCCCTATGGCTACACCTTC.

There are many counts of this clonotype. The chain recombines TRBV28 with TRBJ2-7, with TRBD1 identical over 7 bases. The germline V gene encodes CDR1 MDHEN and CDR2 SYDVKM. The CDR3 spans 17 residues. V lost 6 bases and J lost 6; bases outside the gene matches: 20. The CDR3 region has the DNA TGTGCCAGCAGCGGGGCAGGTTCGACAGGGTTAATTGGCGAGCAGTACTTC. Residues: CASSGAGSTGLIGEQYF.

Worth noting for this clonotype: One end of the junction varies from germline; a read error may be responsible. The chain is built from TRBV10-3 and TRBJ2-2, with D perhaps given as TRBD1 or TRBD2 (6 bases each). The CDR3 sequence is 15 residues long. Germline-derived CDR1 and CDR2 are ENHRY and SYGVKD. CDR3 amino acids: CAITAGHANTGELLF. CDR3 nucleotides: TGTGCCATCACTGCGGGACATGCGAACACCGGGGAGCTGCTTTTT.

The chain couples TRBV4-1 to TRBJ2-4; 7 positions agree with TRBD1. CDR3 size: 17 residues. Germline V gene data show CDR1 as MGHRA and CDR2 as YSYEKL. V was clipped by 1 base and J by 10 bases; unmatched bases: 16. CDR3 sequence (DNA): TGCGCCAGCAGCCAAGGGTGGACCGACAGGGCGTTAGTTATTCAGTACTTC. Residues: CASSQGWTDRALVIQYF.

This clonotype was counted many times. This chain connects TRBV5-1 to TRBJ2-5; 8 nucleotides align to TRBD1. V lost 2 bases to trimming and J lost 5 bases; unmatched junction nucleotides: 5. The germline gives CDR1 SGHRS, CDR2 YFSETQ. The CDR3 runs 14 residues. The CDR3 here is CASSLSQGAETQYF. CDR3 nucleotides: TGCGCCAGCAGCTTAAGTCAGGGGGCCGAGACCCAGTACTTC.

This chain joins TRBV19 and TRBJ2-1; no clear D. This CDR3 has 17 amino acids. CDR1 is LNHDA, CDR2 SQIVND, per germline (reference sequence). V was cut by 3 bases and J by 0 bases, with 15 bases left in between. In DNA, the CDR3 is TGTGCCAGTAGTATCGAGCCCCCTTCGAGCTCCTACAATGAGCAGTTCTTC. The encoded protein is CASSIEPPSSSYNEQFF.